The sequence of this T cell receptor beta chain was determined in a study of T cells in Graves' hyperthyroidism and ophthalmopathy. Study conclusions and caveats: Most expanded thyroid clonotypes above 0.001 recurred in blood.

About this clonotype itself: What it recognizes is unknown.

Germline-derived CDR1 and CDR2 are ENHRY and SYGVKD. The CDR3 covers 15 residues. J lost 0 bases, V lost 6 bases, and 7 bases had no gene match. TCR beta CDR3 sequences were amplified from RNA transcripts. An initial round of RT-PCR targeting the TCR CDR3 relied on the HTBI primer set. One entry per CDR3 protein, called by TCRdb with MiXCR from the multiplex PCR reads. The table shows approximately 98,000 distinct CDR3 sequences, with approximately 42% occurring only once. The chain joins TRBV10-3 to TRBJ2-7; 8 bases align to TRBD1. The sequence was collected from a woman aged 30 to 39 with Graves' hyperthyroidism. Sample: peripheral blood or thyroid tissue (not recorded which). CDR3 residues: CAISAGQGNSYEQYF. DNA for the CDR3: TGTGCCATCAGCGCTGGACAGGGCAACTCCTACGAGCAGTACTTC.